A selection of T cell receptor beta chains follows, all from one sample in a study of post-analysis software for immune sequencing data. TCRdb re-analysed the PCR reads in MiXCR, keeping a single row per CDR3 protein. Of roughly 600,000 distinct CDR3 sequences listed, around 44% are singletons. The sample taken for sequencing was blood. The receptors were sampled from a girl aged 5-17 years with multiple sclerosis. CDR3s include the opening cysteine and the closing phenylalanine or tryptophan. D genes are given only for firm matches. Clone size is not always given. Where it is, it says once, few, many or a class for expanded clones.

V gene	clone size	D gene	J gene	CDR3 length	CDR3 DNA	CDR3 protein
TRBV11-3	few	-	TRBJ2-3	16	TGTGCCAGCAGCTTGGGGTCCGTGGGGCCCACAGATACGCAGTATTTT	CASSLGSVGPTDTQYF
TRBV3-1	-	-	TRBJ2-7	14	TGTGCCAGCAGCTCCCGCGGAGGTTGCAATGAGCAGTACTTC	CASSSRGGCNEQYF
TRBV14	few	-	TRBJ2-1	16	TGTGCCAGCAGCCAAGAGGCGGGGAGCTCCTACAATGAGCAGTTCTTC	CASSQEAGSSYNEQFF
TRBV14	-	TRBD2	TRBJ2-3	15	TGTGCCAGCAGCTGGGGACTAGCGGGGGCGGATACGCAGTATTTT	CASSWGLAGADTQYF
TRBV27	few	TRBD1	TRBJ2-1	16	TGTGCCAGCAGTTTAGTTGACAGGGGGCGGAGGAATGAGCAGTTCTTC	CASSLVDRGRRNEQFF
TRBV12-3/TRBV12-4	few	-	TRBJ1-5	15	TGTGCCAGCAGTTGGGACATCGGAGGCAATCAGCCCCAGCATTTT	CASSWDIGGNQPQHF
TRBV24-1	few	TRBD1	TRBJ1-2	17	TGTGCCACCAGTGATCCTAGAGGGACAGGTAATACCTATGGCTACACCTTC	CATSDPRGTGNTYGYTF
TRBV24-1	-	TRBD2	TRBJ2-1	16	TGTGCCACCAGTGATGTAGCGGGAGGGCCCGACAATGAGCAGTTCTTC	CATSDVAGGPDNEQFF
TRBV6-5	few	-	TRBJ1-2	15	TGTGCCAGCAGCCCCTCTGAAGGGGGGGAATATGGCTACACCTTC	CASSPSEGGEYGYTF
TRBV5-1	few	-	TRBJ2-1	14	TGCGCCAGCAGCTTTAGACAGAACTACAATGAGCAGTTCTTC	CASSFRQNYNEQFF
TRBV12-3/TRBV12-4	-	TRBD1	TRBJ2-3	12	TGTGCCAGCAGTTTCACAGGGGGTACGCAGTATTTT	CASSFTGGTQYF
TRBV7-2	-	TRBD1	TRBJ1-6	16	TGTGCCAGCAGCCTATCCTGGACAGGGGGTAATTCACCCCTCCACTTT	CASSLSWTGGNSPLHF
TRBV28	many	-	TRBJ2-7	10	TGTGCCAGCGGCAACTACGAGCAGTACTTC	CASGNYEQYF
TRBV20-1	-	-	TRBJ2-5	12	TGCAGTGCCCCGACTAGTGTGGAGACCCAGTACTTC	CSAPTSVETQYF
TRBV5-1	-	-	TRBJ1-2	14	TGCGCCAGCAGCTCGACAGCAAACTCCTATGGCTACACCTTC	CASSSTANSYGYTF
TRBV2	-	TRBD2	TRBJ2-1	16	TGTGCCAGCAGTTGGAAGCGGGAACTTCCCTACAATGAGCAGTTCTTC	CASSWKRELPYNEQFF
TRBV4-1	few	-	TRBJ1-2	17	TGCGCCAGCAGCCCCTCCGGGACGAGTGATACTAACTATGGCTACACCTTC	CASSPSGTSDTNYGYTF
TRBV24-1	-	-	TRBJ2-3	14	TGTGCCACCAGTGATTCCCAGAGAACGAATACGCAGTATTTT	CATSDSQRTNTQYF
TRBV6-2/TRBV6-3	-	TRBD1	TRBJ2-7	14	TGTGCCAGCACCCTTGACAGGGATCACTACGAGCAGTACTTC	CASTLDRDHYEQYF
TRBV12-3/TRBV12-4	-	-	TRBJ2-7	15	TGTGCCAGCAGTCGGACCCGGAGGTCCTACAATGAGCAGTACTTC	CASSRTRRSYNEQYF
TRBV5-1	-	-	TRBJ2-7	13	TGCGCCAGCAGCTCAGCTAATCGAAACGAGCAGTACTTC	CASSSANRNEQYF
TRBV29-1	-	-	TRBJ1-1	15	TGCAGCGTTCGCCCGGATGGCAGGATGAACACTGAAGCTTTCTTT	CSVRPDGRMNTEAFF
TRBV9	-	TRBD2	TRBJ2-3	14	TGTGCCAGCAGCCCACTGCGGGGAGGGGATACGCAGTATTTT	CASSPLRGGDTQYF
TRBV7-6	-	TRBD2	TRBJ2-1	15	TGTGCCAGCAGACTCTCTAGCGGGAGCAACAATGAGCAGTTCTTC	CASRLSSGSNNEQFF
TRBV12-3/TRBV12-4	-	TRBD2	TRBJ2-3	14	TGTGCCAGCAGTTTATCTACTAGCGTAGATACGCAGTATTTT	CASSLSTSVDTQYF
TRBV29-1	-	-	TRBJ1-3	14	TGCAGCGTTGAAGGCCGACAGGCTGGAAGCACCATATATTTT	CSVEGRQAGSTIYF
TRBV20-1	few	TRBD2	TRBJ2-1	15	TGCAGTGCCGTCCCTGGGAGCGGGAGGGGGGATGAGCAGTTCTTC	CSAVPGSGRGDEQFF
TRBV29-1	-	-	TRBJ1-3	14	TGCAGCGTTCGCCTACGGGGGCCTGGAAACACCATATATTTT	CSVRLRGPGNTIYF
TRBV28	-	-	TRBJ1-1	12	TGTGCCAGCAGGAGGGACATCCACGAAGCTTTCTTT	CASRRDIHEAFF
TRBV6-5	-	-	TRBJ2-7	12	TGTGCCAGCAAAGACCCACCCTACGAGCAGTACTTC	CASKDPPYEQYF
TRBV29-1	few	-	TRBJ1-2	12	TGCAGCGTTCTCCGGGAGGACTATGGCTACACCTTC	CSVLREDYGYTF
TRBV11-2	-	-	TRBJ2-4	15	TGTGCCAGCAGCTTCCCCGGAGGGGCCAAAAACATTCAGTACTTC	CASSFPGGAKNIQYF
TRBV5-1	-	TRBD1	TRBJ2-4	14	TGCGCCAGCAGCCCTGCGACAGGGGAAAACATTCAGTACTTC	CASSPATGENIQYF
TRBV11-3	-	-	TRBJ2-5	15	TGTGCCAGCAGCTTACAGTGGGGACCTGGAGGGACCCAGTACTTC	CASSLQWGPGGTQYF
TRBV29-1	-	-	TRBJ1-2	12	TGCAGCGTTGTTACAGGGAAGGTTGGCTACACCTTC	CSVVTGKVGYTF
TRBV29-1	once	TRBD1	TRBJ1-2	12	TGCAGCACCGGGACAGCTAACTATGGCTACACCTTC	CSTGTANYGYTF
TRBV10-3	-	-	TRBJ2-7	15	TGTGCCATCAGTGGCCCAGCGAGCATGGACTACGAGCAGTACTTC	CAISGPASMDYEQYF
TRBV20-1	-	-	TRBJ2-1	14	TGCAGTGCTTTACTAGCTACCAGTTACAATGAGCAGTTCTTC	CSALLATSYNEQFF
TRBV29-1	few	TRBD2	TRBJ2-3	13	TGCAGCTCGGGACTAGCGGCCGCAGATACGCAGTATTTT	CSSGLAAADTQYF
TRBV7-2	-	-	TRBJ2-1	15	TGTGCCAGCAGCTTAGTTAGTCGGGTTGCGGGTGAGCAGTTCTTC	CASSLVSRVAGEQFF
TRBV4-2	-	TRBD2	TRBJ2-7	15	TGTGCCAGCAGCCAAGCTTACCAGGGAGGGAACGAGCAGTACTTC	CASSQAYQGGNEQYF
TRBV6-5	once	TRBD1	TRBJ1-2	15	TGTGCCAGCAGTAGGGACAGGGAACCTAACTATGGCTACACCTTC	CASSRDREPNYGYTF
TRBV4-1	-	-	TRBJ2-7	13	TGCGCCAGCAGCCAAGATAGGCGGGACGAGCAGTACTTC	CASSQDRRDEQYF
TRBV6-6	-	-	TRBJ1-4	14	TGTGCCCACGGAGAGAGGCCCACTAATGAAAAACTGTTTTTT	CAHGERPTNEKLFF
TRBV5-1	many	TRBD2	TRBJ2-5	15	TGCGCCAGCAGCTCTGGACTAGCGGGACAGGAGACCCAGTACTTC	CASSSGLAGQETQYF
TRBV11-2	-	-	TRBJ2-6	16	TGTGCCAGCAGCTTAGATGTGCTAGCTGGGGCCAACGTCCTGACTTTC	CASSLDVLAGANVLTF
TRBV20-1	-	TRBD2	TRBJ2-3	18	TGCAGTGCTAGAATCCTTTCCCGGACTAGCGGGTTGTCAGATACGCAGTATTTT	CSARILSRTSGLSDTQYF
TRBV5-1	-	-	TRBJ1-2	13	TGCGCCAGCAGCTTGGACCCGGAATATGGCTACACCTTC	CASSLDPEYGYTF
TRBV6-6	-	-	TRBJ2-3	16	TGTGCCAGCAGCTTACGCGGGGCTAGCGCCACAGATACGCAGTATTTT	CASSLRGASATDTQYF
TRBV12-3/TRBV12-4	-	-	TRBJ2-7	15	TGTGCCAGCAGCCCATTGACTAGAGGGGGCTACGAGCAGTACTTC	CASSPLTRGGYEQYF
TRBV29-1	few	-	TRBJ1-2	13	TGCAGCGTTGGTTTTCCGGAGATCTATGGCTACACCTTC	CSVGFPEIYGYTF
TRBV7-8	-	-	TRBJ2-5	15	TGTGCCAGCAGCTTAGAAGGTAGCGGCCAAGAGACCCAGTACTTC	CASSLEGSGQETQYF
TRBV20-1	-	-	TRBJ1-2	12	TGCAGTGCTCACCGGCAAGGGGCTGGCTACACCTTC	CSAHRQGAGYTF
TRBV6-2/TRBV6-3	-	-	TRBJ2-4	14	TGTGCCAGCAGCCTTCCGGGGCAGTCAAACATTCAGTACTTC	CASSLPGQSNIQYF
TRBV29-1	-	-	TRBJ1-2	13	TGCAGCGTTGAAGGGGGTATAGTCGGTGGCTACACCTTC	CSVEGGIVGGYTF
TRBV25-1	-	TRBD2	TRBJ2-3	15	TGTGCCAGCAGTGAGGTAGCGGGGGTCACAGATACGCAGTATTTT	CASSEVAGVTDTQYF
TRBV12-3/TRBV12-4	few	TRBD1	TRBJ1-1	15	TGTGCCAGCACGGGGACAGGCTCTATGAACACTGAAGCTTTCTTT	CASTGTGSMNTEAFF
TRBV4-2	few	TRBD2	TRBJ2-7	15	TGTGCCAGCAGCCCCCTACGCGGGGGATTTTACGAGCAGTACTTC	CASSPLRGGFYEQYF
TRBV5-6	few	TRBD2	TRBJ2-7	16	TGTGCCAGCAGCCGGATTAGCGGGGGGCCAACCTACGAGCAGTACTTC	CASSRISGGPTYEQYF
TRBV6-5	-	TRBD2	TRBJ2-1	20	TGTGCCAGCAGTTACCCACTGACTAGCGGGAGGACTAGCTCCTACAATGAGCAGTTCTTC	CASSYPLTSGRTSSYNEQFF